This T cell receptor beta chain was captured in a study of post-analysis software for immune sequencing data (dated by TCRdb to 2014 to 2015). Background for the entire study: Relapsing-remitting, secondary progressive and progressive-relapsing multiple sclerosis were recorded as disease courses, and subtype annotation was lacking for some patients. Patient repertoires were compared against about twelve previously published healthy control repertoires from donors aged roughly 6 to 28 years. A subset of samples was prepared in parallel using single-end sample barcoding, then pooled and co-amplified after Illumina adapter ligation.

The method behind the library was PCR. TCRdb names Illumina HiSeq 2500 as the instrument used. To reduce PCR and sequencing biases, unique molecular identifiers were built into the TCR beta cDNA libraries. Per 1 to 10 million input T cells, approximately 500,000 cDNA molecules were obtained, such that each molecule approximated one T cell. The patient libraries were prepared and sequenced with the same protocol used for the earlier healthy control dataset. Samples belonging to the same batch were prepared together, multiplexed and sequenced on a shared HiSeq lane. As for the authors' bioinformatics: MIGEC was used to process the raw barcoded reads, and molecular identifier groups with only a single read were discarded before consensus assembly and CDR3 extraction. Clonotype tables were post-analysed with VDJtools, normalizing diversity by down-sampling all datasets to the smallest sample size. Repertoire overlap clustering matched CDR3 amino acid but not nucleotide sequences to correct batch-related cross-sample contamination. TCRdb applied fastp at Q25 and MiXCR to the public reads, then kept only in-frame beta chains. Rows merge per CDR3 protein into single entries with the most common DNA and genes. The V and J calls were determined by TCRdb, not by the authors. The sample table shows a few hundred thousand distinct CDR3 sequences, and about 40% are seen once. Around 4.8% of the sample is in the top ten clones.

Many counts were recorded for this clonotype. Its antigen remains undetermined. No per-base quality is available; no much larger clone lies one base away. The full study reports these points: Direct clustering with F measure revealed strong co-clustering of samples prepared in the same batch, which led to a batch-effect correction. The control group was slightly older than the multiple sclerosis patient group. Multiple sclerosis patients had significantly lower normalized Chao1 diversity than controls, a result that suggests substantial peripheral T-cell clonal expansion.

To demonstrate the VDJtools post-analysis software, TCR beta repertoires were profiled from the peripheral blood of over ten young patients with multiple sclerosis. The multiple sclerosis patients were children and adolescents between roughly 6 and 16 years of age. The TCR comes from a girl aged 10 to 17 with multiple sclerosis. Sequences were obtained from blood.

The sequence in DNA is TGTGCCAGCAGTGAGACGGGAGGGCCTCCGGGCGAGCAGTACTTC. Its product reads: CASSETGGPPGEQYF. The V gene is TRBV2 and the J gene is TRBJ2-7; the central 8 bases match TRBD2. The CDR3 runs 15 amino acids, cysteine and phenylalanine included. Solely the CDR3 DNA is kept, with 45 bases framed from the first base. Trimming leaves V shorter by 3 bases and J shorter by 6 bases, with the junction holding 10 bases beyond the gene matches. Per the germline V gene, SNHLY is the CDR1 and FYNNEI is the CDR2.